This T cell receptor beta chain was identified during a study of response to subunit inactivated influenza vaccine listed by TCRdb under 2018. A note on the overall study: To follow how T cells responded to a trivalent subunit inactivated influenza vaccine, the researchers relied on deep quantitative profiling of the T cell receptor repertoire.

Study-wide findings and limitations: According to the authors, only a limited number of new T cells may be recruited by each seasonal influenza vaccination.

Worth noting for this clonotype: The antigen this receptor binds is unknown. Its ends do not fully match the called genes, so a read error is possible.

From the cysteine through the phenylalanine, the CDR3 covers 17 amino acids. Only the CDR3 portion is preserved as DNA: 51 bases, with reading frame beginning at the first base. Based on the germline V gene (reference sequence), the CDR1 and CDR2 sequences are DFQATT and SNEGSKA. The library was produced with RT-PCR. Sequencing was performed on an Illumina HiSeq 2500. TCRdb reprocessing: public reads trimmed at Q25 with fastp, clones called with MiXCR, in-frame beta chains kept. Rows with a matching CDR3 protein are joined into one entry that keeps the most common DNA and genes. The sample table lists hundreds of thousands of distinct CDR3 sequences, approximately 15% of them with a count of one. The ten largest clones represent about 9.9% of the sample.

This sequence uses TRBV20-1 and TRBJ1-5; the junction holds 7 bases that match TRBD1. The sample in question was PBMCs from blood, obtained approximately 13 days after vaccination. The sequence came from a man aged 45 to 65 who received an inactivated influenza vaccine. Donor details come from another sample of the same person, matched by shared clones. The DNA sequence is as follows: TGCTGTGCTAGAGATTCCGGGACAGCGTATAGCAATCAGCCCCAGCATTTT. Translated, it reads CCARDSGTAYSNQPQHF.